The 18 T cell receptor beta chains listed next were all sequenced from one sample in a study of T cell repertoires in cytomegalovirus infection. TCRdb reprocessed the reads with MiXCR, giving one entry per CDR3 protein. This sample carries 350,000 to 400,000 distinct CDR3 sequences, 34% of them seen once, and the ten largest clones take roughly 13%. Which antigens these TCRs recognize remains unknown. The sequencing used cultured PBMCs, collected from culture after CMV antigen stimulation. All receptors come from a human donor in good health (CMV status not recorded). Some clones in this sample may be carry-over from other donors' samples.

This chain connects TRBV7-9 to TRBJ1-4; D might be TRBD1 (6 bases). V shed 5 bases and J shed 10 bases, with 20 bases lying between them. CDR3 length: 15 residues. Germline CDR1 reads SEHNR; CDR2 reads FQNEAQ (reference sequence). CDR3 sequence (DNA): TGTGCCAGCAGCCCAGGGACACCTGGATTAGGAAAACTGTTTTTT. This translates into CASSPGTPGLGKLFF. The whole variable domain, remainder taken from reference TRBV7-9 and TRBJ1-4, is DTGVSQNPRHKITKRGQNVTFRCDPISEHNRLYWYRQTLGQGPEFLTYFQNEAQLEKSRLLSDRFSAERPKGSFSTLEIQRTEQGDSAMYLCASSPGTPGLGKLFFGSGTQLSVL.

The chain joins TRBV2 to TRBJ2-7, with TRBD2 identical over 9 bases. After removal of 4 bases from V and 0 bases from J, the junction contained 4 bases not matched to a gene. The CDR3 covers 15 residues. Germline CDR1 reads SNHLY; CDR2 reads FYNNEI. CDR3 nucleotide sequence: TGTGCCAGCAGTGCTAGCGGGGCGAGCTCCTACGAGCAGTACTTC. Its protein is CASSASGASSYEQYF.

The chain employs TRBV28 and TRBJ1-3; the D is unclear. Germline V CDR1 and CDR2: MDHEN, SYDVKM. Trimming pared 3 bases from V and 0 bases from J, leaving 6 bases between. The CDR3 length is 14 residues. Here the CDR3 DNA reads TGTGCCAGCAGTTTCACAGACTCTGGAAACACCATATATTTT. It encodes CASSFTDSGNTIYF. Full variable domain (rest looked up from reference TRBV28 and TRBJ1-3): DVKVTQSSRYLVKRTGEKVFLECVQDMDHENMFWYRQDPGLGLRLIYFSYDVKMKEKGDIPEGYSVSREKKERFSLILESASTNQTSMYLCASSFTDSGNTIYFGEGSWLTVV.

This chain connects TRBV28 to TRBJ1-1; D remains unclear. The germline gives CDR1 MDHEN, CDR2 SYDVKM. V lost 6 bases and J lost 5, with 13 bases in between. The CDR3 totals 13 residues. The CDR3 loop reads CASSLDMWTEAFF. DNA of the CDR3: TGTGCCAGCAGCCTAGACATGTGGACTGAAGCTTTCTTT.

This clonotype has at least ten counts. The chain employs TRBV10-3 and TRBJ1-1, with 9 bases identical to TRBD1. The CDR3 has 14 residues. Trimming removed 6 bases from V and 2 bases from J; junction bases left unmatched: 4. Germline CDR1 is ENHRY and CDR2 is SYGVKD. CDR3 coding DNA: TGTGCCATCAGGGGGACAGGGAAAAACACTGAAGCTTTCTTT. This encodes CAIRGTGKNTEAFF.

The table lists this clonotype with many counts. The rearrangement links TRBV7-2 to TRBJ2-5; the D gene is possibly TRBD2 (6 bases). Deletions cut 4 bases from V and 4 bases from J, with 13 bases between. From germline, CDR1 is SGHTA and CDR2 FQGNSA. CDR3 length: 14 amino acids. The CDR3 nucleotides read TGTGCCAGCAGCTGGAGGAGGGCCACAGAGACCCAGTACTTC. Residues: CASSWRRATETQYF.

The V gene is TRBV6-1, the J gene TRBJ2-7; TRBD2 matches at 8 bases. Germline CDR1 and CDR2: MNHNS and SASEGT. The CDR3 has 14 residues. With V trimmed by 7 bases and J by 4 bases, 9 bases remained unmatched. The CDR3 spells CASMDGSGSYEQYV. CDR3 coding DNA: TGTGCCAGCATGGATGGGAGCGGGAGTTACGAGCAGTACGTC.

This clonotype has only a few counts. The rearrangement joins TRBV19 to TRBJ1-4, with 10 bases matching TRBD1. V lost 5 bases, J lost 4 bases, and 7 bases stayed unmatched. The CDR3 sequence is 16 residues long. Germline lookup yields CDR1 LNHDA and CDR2 SQIVND (reference sequence). The CDR3 nucleotides read TGTGCCAGTAGTCCATCGACAGGGGGCGTTAATGAAAAACTGTTTTTT. Translating it yields CASSPSTGGVNEKLFF.

The chain uses TRBV5-6 and TRBJ2-7; the match to TRBD1 covers 9 bases. From germline, CDR1 is SGHDT and CDR2 YYEEEE. The CDR3 covers 14 residues. The J segment lost 4 bases and the V segment lost 4 bases, leaving 6 bases of the junction unmatched. CDR3 loop: CASSLTGQGYEQYV. The CDR3 DNA reads TGTGCCAGCAGCCTAACCGGACAGGGGTACGAGCAGTACGTC.

In this sample, this clonotype turned up a few times. The rearrangement links TRBV12-3 or TRBV12-4 to TRBJ1-5; D ambiguous. This CDR3 has 13 amino acids. Trimming left V 11 bases short and J 1 base short, with 12 bases between. CDR3: CASLGVSNQPQHF. In DNA form, the CDR3 reads TGTGCCTCCTTGGGAGTCAGCAATCAGCCCCAGCATTTT.

The chain has TRBV5-4 and TRBJ1-1; D remains ambiguous. CDR1 and CDR2 from the germline V gene are SGHNT and YYREEE (reference sequence). Trimming removed 5 bases at V and 4 bases at J, with 15 bases between. There are 14 residues in the CDR3. CDR3 DNA sequence: TGTGCCAGCAGTCTTAACGTAATCGGCACTGAAGCTTTCTTT. As protein: CASSLNVIGTEAFF.

V is TRBV19 and J is TRBJ1-5; 9 nucleotides line up with TRBD1. Trimming cost V 0 bases and J 11 bases; bases outside gene matches: 11. Germline V gives CDR1 LNHDA, CDR2 SQIVND (reference sequence). The CDR3 consists of 16 residues. The CDR3 nucleotides read TGTGCCAGTAGTATAGAAGGGACAGGGATTACAGCAGCCCAGCATTTT. This translates into CASSIEGTGITAAQHF.

This clonotype was recorded only once. J is TRBJ1-4 and V is TRBV10-3; D is uncertain. Trimming removed 3 bases from V and 4 bases from J, with 9 bases in between. Looked up from germline, CDR1 is ENHRY and CDR2 is SYGVKD. The CDR3 length is 14 residues. The CDR3 reads CAISDVRVNEKLFF. CDR3 nucleotide sequence: TGTGCCATCAGTGATGTACGGGTTAATGAAAAACTGTTTTTT.

The chain uses TRBV2 and TRBJ2-1, with D perhaps TRBD1 or TRBD2 (5 bases each). The CDR3 is 13 residues long. Deletions cut 6 bases from V and 5 bases from J, with 11 bases between. CDR1 and CDR2 from the germline V gene are SNHLY and FYNNEI. CDR3 DNA: TGTGCCAGCAGCCGGGACCTTGACAATGAGCAGTTCTTC. It translates to CASSRDLDNEQFF.

There are a few counts of this clonotype. This rearrangement joins TRBV19 to TRBJ2-7; D perhaps matches TRBD2 (6 bases). Germline CDR1 LNHDA, CDR2 SQIVND (reference sequence). The CDR3 runs 14 residues. Trimming cost V 3 bases and J 3 bases, with 12 bases left between them. The chain's CDR3 is CASSMGLGSYEQYF. As DNA, the CDR3 is TGTGCCAGTAGTATGGGACTGGGAAGCTACGAGCAGTACTTC.

V usage is TRBV5-1 and J usage is TRBJ2-1; D is ambiguous. This CDR3 spans 13 amino acids. Germline lookup yields CDR1 SGHRS and CDR2 YFSETQ. V was shortened by 1 base and J by 6 bases, with 8 bases between the two germline ends. The CDR3 is CASSLTSPNEQFF. For the CDR3, the DNA is TGCGCCAGCAGCTTGACCTCCCCCAATGAGCAGTTCTTC.

V is TRBV6-2 or TRBV6-3 and J is TRBJ2-4; D perhaps matches TRBD2 (6 bases). Germline lookup yields CDR1 MNHEY and CDR2 SVGEGT. The CDR3 totals 14 residues. V was trimmed by 6 bases and J by 7 bases, leaving 16 bases between them. The CDR3 loop reads CASRVIGRRNIQYF. The CDR3 nucleotides read TGTGCCAGCAGAGTAATTGGGAGGAGGAACATTCAGTACTTC.

This clonotype came up a few times. This chain joins TRBV7-8 and TRBJ1-2; the D gene is possibly TRBD1 (5 bases). The ends were cut back, 5 bases at V and 4 bases at J, with 14 bases in the middle. The CDR3 has 14 residues. Germline V gene lookup returns CDR1 SGHVS and CDR2 FQNEAQ. The DNA for the CDR3 is TGTGCCAGCAGCCCCAGGGCAGCCGGCTATGGCTACACCTTC. Protein sequence: CASSPRAAGYGYTF.